This T cell receptor (beta chain) was captured in a study of cytomegalovirus exposure and HLA in healthy donors (dated by TCRdb to about 2017). Turning to the overall study: According to an earlier analysis of 550 to 750 of the donors, about 170 million T cells yielded 95 million to 140 million unique TCR beta sequences and about 300 Gb of sequence data. The later analysis used no new phenotypic data to find candidate immune exposures, relying instead on TCR beta sequences and their occurrence across donors. Roughly 300 gigabases of sequencing data and 70 million to 100 million unique TCR sequences made up an early release that covered approximately 650 HLA-typed donors. A separate validation cohort of over a hundred different subjects was used in addition to the roughly 700-subject first cohort. Alongside the repertoire data, information on donor age, sex, ethnicity and CMV serostatus was compiled. All discovery cohort repertoires had been generated using a single sequencing platform. The number of donors typed differed by locus, with 629-630 for A, B, C, DRB1 and DQB1, around 500 for DQA1, under 610 for DPA1, and around 460 for DPB1. Across 300 to 500 genotyped donors of the cohort, an average of approximately 240,000 unique TCR beta nucleotide sequences per donor were sequenced, and roughly 18% of those sequences were non-productive. A later genetic analysis used genome-wide SNP genotypes for about three fifths of the roughly 700 donors, treating that subset as a discovery cohort. Of the roughly 410 genotyped donors, roughly 76% were placed in the genetic ancestry cluster associated with self-reported Caucasian donors. In an earlier analysis of more than 550 of the donors, high-throughput TCR beta sequencing was used to judge whether each TCR beta V gene segment behaved as functional or pseudogenic. Roughly 5 DR-DQ haplotypes were handled as single units for association and clustering because linkage in the cohort was strong. The study aimed to test whether signatures of past pathogen exposure could be identified by cataloging public T cell receptors. A later analysis re-examined previously published TCR beta repertoires from just over 650 donors and added high-resolution HLA genotyping to investigate patterns of TCR occurrence. Using immunosequencing, the study profiled T cell repertoires from 500 to 800 subjects and related those repertoires to cytomegalovirus serostatus. HLA typing covered class I and class II loci at four-digit resolution. High-throughput TCR immunosequencing, statistical association of individual TCRs with disease status, and machine learning were combined to predict cytomegalovirus infection status. Study-wide conclusions, independent of this receptor: In both the original and validation cohorts, the classifier was reported to diagnose cytomegalovirus status with high specificity and sensitivity. Compared with the approximately 720-donor mean, donors in an Asian-associated ancestry cluster had fewer N-insertions in productive TCRs, according to a later genetic analysis. In a later analysis, HLA-associated TCR beta chains were found to be more clonally expanded and to have lower generation probabilities than equally common non-associated chains. For the cohort, immune exposure information was limited to CMV serostatus. An earlier analysis of approximately 540 of the donors showed that most TCR beta V segments appeared in productive rearrangements either about 90% or about 30% of the time, which broadly matched IMGT annotations. In a later analysis, about 17,000 TCR beta sequences were associated with specific HLA alleles at a false discovery rate of 0.05. When HLA alleles, especially DR and DQ, strongly co-occurred, attributing TCR associations to individual alleles was difficult. Correlated functional status among segregating V segments might be attributable to linkage disequilibrium, but an unknown experimental factor could not be ruled out. Most CMV-associated TCR beta chains appeared to be HLA-restricted in a later analysis, and the HLA associations seemed to be driven largely by CMV exposure. A cluster of highly shared sequence variants was judged likely to be a technical artifact of the sequencing pipeline. The authors suggested that the approach could potentially be generalized to other disease states and immunological phenotypes. A later analysis reported that several top co-occurrence clusters appeared linked to parvovirus B19, influenza, CMV and Epstein-Barr virus. Some IMGT-functional V segments, including TRBV6-2 and TRBV6-3, could not be told apart with the 87-base-pair reads, so those segments were excluded. In vitro tests confirmed that a few of the cytomegalovirus-associated TCR beta chains recognize cytomegalovirus antigens. The study listed approximately 150 TCR beta chains as associated with cytomegalovirus. A later genetic analysis associated a missense DCLRE1C variant with V-gene and J-gene trimming of TCR beta chains, and an independent cohort replicated the association. Because counts were too low, seventeen rarely observed V segments, including chromosome 9 orphons, were excluded from the earlier analysis of fewer than 650 of the donors. In a later analysis, the rate of TCR association differed among HLA loci, with DRB1 alleles having the most associated TCRs and HLA-C alleles having the fewest. The presence/absence analyses assumed that sequencing depth was roughly uniform across donors, and that assumption may not be true. Most TCR sequences were seen in very few donors, while some public TCRs were found in many individuals. A further reported finding was that TCR beta sequences accurately predicted the HLA-A and HLA-B alleles for most subjects in the first cohort. Because HLA typing was missing for some donors at each locus, association tests included only the typed subset. This cohort had only TCR beta chains sequenced, and the lack of alpha or paired-chain data limited which features could be detected.

From the cysteine up to the phenylalanine, the CDR3 has a length of 13 residues. The kept DNA is CDR3 alone, 39 bases in frame from the first base. The germline V and J ends show losses of 9 bases and 6 bases respectively, and no gene match explains 4 bases of the junction. Looking up the germline V gene yields CDR1 SNHLY and CDR2 FYNNEI. Library creation used the immunoSEQ multiplex PCR assay. For the multiplex PCR, a mixture combining 60 forward primers for TCR Vbeta segments and 13 reverse primers for TCR Jbeta segments was used. The CDR3 region of rearranged TCR beta genes was amplified from genomic DNA with a multiplex PCR assay. On the Illumina HiSeq System, the amplified TCR beta libraries were sequenced as 87-base-pair reads. The authors' analysis ran thus. Across the roughly 670 repertoires, a later analysis counted 78 million or so unique TCR beta chains, some 11 million of which were shared by at least two donors. A nearest-neighbor algorithm error-corrected the raw reads and collapsed the reads into unique sequences, merging closely related sequences to remove PCR and sequencing errors. To assign V, D and J gene segments, CDR3 sequences were aligned to IMGT reference sequences. Each retained sequence needed at least a six-nucleotide match to both a V gene segment and a J gene segment. A rearrangement was called productive if the CDR3 had no stop codons and remained in frame with V and J, and every other rearrangement was called non-productive. Following IMGT convention, CDR3 was defined as the stretch from the second conserved V-encoded cysteine up to the conserved J-encoded phenylalanine. Sequences without an unambiguous match to a single V gene segment were excluded from the earlier analysis of about 600 of the donors. In an earlier analysis of several hundred of the donors, V segments were called functional above 56.7% productive rearrangements and were called segregating when the between-donor standard deviation exceeded 5%. To diagnose cytomegalovirus status from the catalog of TCR beta chain sequences, a statistical classification framework was built. In a later analysis, TCR nucleotide sequences were compared against IMGT/GENE-DB human TR gene sequences so that V and J genes could be assigned. In a later analysis, CDR3 sequences and most-parsimonious VDJ recombination scenarios were assigned using the TCRdist pipeline. In a later analysis, each TCR beta chain was defined by its CDR3 amino acid sequence together with its V-gene family, and reads lacking a unique V-gene family were excluded. In a later analysis, 500 to 650 highly shared, low-generation-probability nucleotide sequences were removed to address suspected cross-contamination and a sequencing artifact. In a later analysis, a clonal expansion index was calculated for each public chain from normalized within-repertoire ranks of inferred template counts. A later analysis computed generation probabilities with a VDJ recombination model fitted to out-of-frame rearrangements, and checked the results against IGoR. In a later analysis, hypergeometric tests were used to score TCR-TCR, TCR-HLA and TCR-CMV co-occurrence, with a repertoire-size bias correction applied to TCR pairs. False discovery rates were estimated in a later analysis by permuting HLA or CMV assignments 20 times. In a later analysis, co-occurring TCRs were grouped with DBSCAN, and TCRdist sequence similarity was added when clustering was performed within HLA-allele-positive subsets. Repertoires with fewer than 30,000 or more than 120,000 public chains were left out of co-occurrence clustering, as were about 5 repertoires with anomalous nucleotide sharing. The table comes from immuneACCESS by way of TCRdb, which keeps in-frame sequences with V and J called. Part of the clones is missing from these tables; in studies checked, under half for an unresolved V gene and the rest for unknown reasons. The V and J calls and the clone size are those of that table, but D and trimming were determined from the DNA. The sample contains over 200,000 clones, 77% of them found a single time. Around 2.9% of the sample is taken by the ten largest.

A remark on this clone: There is no known antigen for this receptor. No base-level quality is on record; no much larger clone is a single base apart.

The cohort consisted of more than 650 healthy bone marrow donors. Cohort members were all nominally healthy when sampled, although unrecorded immune exposures were likely present. The donor was CMV seropositive and was included in the group of about 290 seropositive cohort members. A peripheral blood sample was provided by each donor, and peripheral blood mononuclear cells were used for TCR beta sequencing. The Qiagen DNeasy Blood Extraction Kit was used to extract genomic DNA from the blood cell samples. Recombination joined TRBV2 with TRBJ2-1; TRBD1 aligns with 11 central bases. The sequenced sample consisted of PBMCs. This TCR was recovered from a woman aged 55-69 years in good health and CMV-seropositive. The sequence in DNA is TGTGCCAGTGCCGGGACAGGGGGCAATGAGCAGTTCTTC. The resulting protein is CASAGTGGNEQFF. Reference TRBV2 and TRBJ2-1 genes cover what lies past the CDR3, so the full variable domain is EPEVTQTPSHQVTQMGQEVILRCVPISNHLYFYWYRQILGQKVEFLVSFYNNEISEKSEIFDDQFSVERPDGSNFTLKIRSTKLEDSAMYFCASAGTGGNEQFFGPGTRLTVL.